Here is one TCR beta chain with its context. As yet, its antigen is unknown. This sample is drawn from a study of T cell repertoires in cytomegalovirus infection. TCRdb passed the reads through MiXCR, listing each CDR3 protein once. The table records 640,000 or so distinct CDR3 sequences, roughly 30% of them present only once. This CDR3 has 14 residues. V was clipped by 5 bases and J by 3 bases, with 13 bases between them. Germline V CDR1 and CDR2: SEHNR, FQNEAQ (reference sequence). The origin of this receptor is a human donor in good health (CMV status not recorded). Some clones in this sample may be carry-over from other donors' samples. The chain uses TRBV7-9 and TRBJ1-2; weak D call: TRBD1 (6 bases). The sequences come from cultured PBMCs, collected from culture after CMV antigen stimulation. The CDR3 nucleotides read TGTGCCAGCAGCAATCGGGGGGCGGACTATGGCTACACCTTC. Translating it yields CASSNRGADYGYTF.